Below, 6 T cell receptor beta chains from the same sample are listed, as sequenced in a study of blood T cell repertoires in COVID-19. TCRdb's table, derived via immunoSEQ multiplex PCR, lists solely in-frame clones and lacks some. The sample contains about 260,000 clones, roughly 86% of which appear only once. The sequencing input was PBMCs or T cells enriched from blood (not recorded which). The receptors derive from a woman in her 50s who had recovered from COVID-19.

The V call is TRBV30, the J call TRBJ2-4; TRBD1 matches 8 bases. V was clipped by 3 bases and J by 6 bases; unmatched bases: 4. Germline V CDR1 and CDR2: GTSNPN, SVGIG (reference sequence). This CDR3 spans 13 amino acids. The DNA of the CDR3 is TGTGCCTGGAGCCAGGGGGCGGTAAACATTCAGTACTTC. It is translated as CAWSQGAVNIQYF.

V is TRBV19 and J is TRBJ1-1, with 7 bases matching TRBD1. The CDR3 covers 13 residues. Germline V lookup: CDR1 LNHDA, CDR2 SQIVND (reference sequence). Losses at the gene ends were 5 bases for V and 8 bases for J; bases not matched to a gene: 8. The CDR3 is CASSPRQGIEAFF. CDR3 in DNA: TGTGCCAGTAGTCCGCGACAGGGTATAGAAGCTTTCTTT.

This rearrangement joins TRBV6-1 to TRBJ2-5; tentatively, D is TRBD2 (6 bases). The germline gives CDR1 MNHNS, CDR2 SASEGT. V was cut by 0 bases and J by 4 bases, with 18 bases left in between. The CDR3 consists of 17 residues. CDR3 sequence: CASSEAWRADDPETQYF. CDR3 DNA sequence: TGTGCCAGCAGTGAAGCGTGGAGGGCAGACGACCCAGAGACCCAGTACTTC.

This CDR3 reads CASSYNGDRADSPLHF. CDR3 nucleotides: TGTGCCAGCAGTTACAATGGGGACAGGGCTGATTCACCCCTCCACTTT. The chain is built from TRBV6-5 and TRBJ1-6, with 9 bases aligning to TRBD1. Germline CDR1 is MNHEY and CDR2 is SVGAGI. The CDR3 is 16 amino acids. J lost 8 bases, V lost 2 bases, and 7 bases had no gene match.

This clone showed up just a few times. This sequence joins TRBV6-5 and TRBJ1-3; maybe TRBD1 (5 bases). This CDR3 is 13 amino acids long. Germline loops: CDR1 MNHEY, CDR2 SVGAGI. With 2 bases removed from V and 14 bases from J, the gap between germline ends came to 16 bases. CDR3 amino acids: CASSYPGHPILYF. For the CDR3, the DNA is TGTGCCAGCAGTTACCCCGGACATCCAATCCTATATTTT.

This chain connects TRBV9 to TRBJ1-2; tentatively, D is TRBD1 (5 bases). The CDR3 extends over 15 amino acids. The V end was cut by 4 bases, the J end by 4 bases, with 17 bases between. In germline, CDR1 is SGDLS, CDR2 YYNGEE. The CDR3 DNA is TGTGCCAGCAGCCCCTATCGGGGGGAGCTCTATGGCTACACCTTC. Its protein is CASSPYRGELYGYTF. The full variable domain, completed using reference TRBV9 and TRBJ1-2, is DSGVTQTPKHLITATGQRVTLRCSPRSGDLSVYWYQQSLDQGLQFLIQYYNGEERAKGNILERFSAQQFPDLHSELNLSSLELGDSALYFCASSPYRGELYGYTFGSGTRLTVV.